A selection of T cell receptor beta chains follows, all from one sample in a study of cytotoxic CD8 clonotypes in ibrutinib-treated CLL. Here immunoSEQ multiplex PCR was the method, and the copy in TCRdb shows in-frame clones only, minus some. The sample lists approximately 100,000 clones, under 70% occurring once. The material was PBMCs, obtained after 24 months of ibrutinib treatment. Receptors were obtained from a human donor with chronic lymphocytic leukemia. Each CDR3 is given with its conserved first and last residue. The D gene is left open where the match is weak. Only some rows state a clone size, as once, few, many or a class for expanded clones.

d_call	v_call	clone_size	j_call	cdr3_aa	cdr3_nt
TRBD1	TRBV5-6	NA	TRBJ1-1	CASSLGQGTPKSEAFF	TGTGCCAGCAGCTTGGGACAGGGGACACCGAAGTCTGAAGCTTTCTTT
NA	TRBV28	NA	TRBJ1-6	CASNTLDDGFGNSPLHF	TGTGCCAGCAATACCCTGGACGACGGGTTTGGGAATTCACCCCTCCACTTT
NA	TRBV25-1	NA	TRBJ1-2	CASSDSVEYGYTF	TGTGCCAGCAGTGATTCCGTGGAGTATGGCTACACCTTC
NA	TRBV6-5	many	TRBJ1-6	CASRSDKVYNSPLHF	TGTGCCAGCAGATCGGACAAGGTCTATAATTCACCCCTCCACTTT
TRBD2	TRBV7-2	NA	TRBJ2-2	CASSQLAGFTGELFF	TGTGCCAGCAGCCAACTAGCGGGGTTCACCGGGGAGCTGTTTTTT
TRBD1	TRBV2	NA	TRBJ1-2	CASSDRDRDGYGYTF	TGTGCCAGCAGTGATCGGGACAGGGACGGGTATGGCTACACCTTC
NA	TRBV30	few	TRBJ1-5	CAWSVKQGPQHF	TGTGCCTGGAGTGTCAAACAAGGGCCCCAGCATTTT
NA	TRBV9	once	TRBJ2-5	CASSRFNRVQETQYF	TGTGCCAGCAGCCGATTTAACAGGGTCCAAGAGACCCAGTACTTC
TRBD1	TRBV19	NA	TRBJ2-2	CASSIGAGGHTGELFF	TGTGCCAGTAGTATCGGGGCAGGGGGCCACACCGGGGAGCTGTTTTTT
NA	TRBV28	few	TRBJ1-5	CASSPLGGQPQHF	TGTGCCAGCAGTCCGCTTGGCGGTCAGCCCCAGCATTTT
NA	TRBV10-1	NA	TRBJ1-1	CASSESNRVMTFF	TGCGCCAGCAGTGAGTCGAACAGGGTGATGACTTTCTTT
TRBD1	TRBV11-3	NA	TRBJ2-2	CASSVRQGSGELFF	TGTGCCAGCAGCGTACGACAGGGATCCGGGGAGCTGTTTTTT
TRBD1	TRBV4-2	NA	TRBJ1-1	CASSRPGQDSTEAFF	TGTGCCAGCAGCCGGCCGGGACAGGATTCCACTGAAGCTTTCTTT
NA	TRBV29-1	NA	TRBJ2-2	CSVGGTGELFF	TGCAGCGTTGGAGGCACCGGGGAGCTGTTTTTT
NA	TRBV4-1	NA	TRBJ2-7	CASSQDWAGGYEQYF	TGCGCCAGCAGCCAAGATTGGGCGGGCGGGTACGAGCAGTACTTC
NA	TRBV27	NA	TRBJ2-6	CASSLPPPRTGGPTLSSGANVLTF	TGTGCCAGCAGTTTGCCCCCCCCTAGGACCGGGGGTCCCACCCTAAGCTCTGGGGCCAACGTCCTGACTTTC
TRBD1	TRBV28	NA	TRBJ2-1	CASSSPSGTGNEQFF	TGTGCCAGCAGTAGTCCCTCCGGGACAGGCAATGAGCAGTTCTTC